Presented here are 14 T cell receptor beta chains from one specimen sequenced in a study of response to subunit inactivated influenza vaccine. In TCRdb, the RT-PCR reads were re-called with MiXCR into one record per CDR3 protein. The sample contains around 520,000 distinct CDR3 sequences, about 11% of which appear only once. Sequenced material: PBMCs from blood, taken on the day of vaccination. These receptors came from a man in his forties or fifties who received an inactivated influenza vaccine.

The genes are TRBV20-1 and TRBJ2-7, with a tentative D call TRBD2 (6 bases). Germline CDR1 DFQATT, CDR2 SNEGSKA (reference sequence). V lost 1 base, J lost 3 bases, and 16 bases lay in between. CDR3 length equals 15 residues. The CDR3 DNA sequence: TGCAGTGCTAGAGGTCGACTAGAGGCGGACTACGAGCAGTACTTC. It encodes CSARGRLEADYEQYF.

For the CDR3, the DNA is TGTGCCACCAGCAGAGACAGACTAGCGACTGGAGATATGTTCTTC. Translating gives CATSRDRLATGDMFF. The chain couples TRBV15 to TRBJ2-1, with 8 bases identical to TRBD2. The V and J ends lost 0 bases and 15 bases, in that order; junction bases with no gene match: 13. The CDR3 runs 15 residues. The germline V gene encodes CDR1 LNHNV and CDR2 YYDKDF (reference sequence).

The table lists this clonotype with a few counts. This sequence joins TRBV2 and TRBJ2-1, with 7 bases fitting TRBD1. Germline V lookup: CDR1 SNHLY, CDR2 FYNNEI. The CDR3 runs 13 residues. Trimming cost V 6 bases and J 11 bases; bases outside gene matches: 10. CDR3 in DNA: TGTGCCAGCAGGGAAAGGGACAGTAGCAAGCAGTTCTTC. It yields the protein CASRERDSSKQFF.

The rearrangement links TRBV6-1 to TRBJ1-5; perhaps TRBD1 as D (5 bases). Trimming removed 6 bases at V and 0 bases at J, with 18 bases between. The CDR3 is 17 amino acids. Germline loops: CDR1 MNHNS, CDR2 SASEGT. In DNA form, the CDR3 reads TGTGCCAGCAGCCCGGACATCCGTAGTTATAGCAATCAGCCCCAGCATTTT. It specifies CASSPDIRSYSNQPQHF.

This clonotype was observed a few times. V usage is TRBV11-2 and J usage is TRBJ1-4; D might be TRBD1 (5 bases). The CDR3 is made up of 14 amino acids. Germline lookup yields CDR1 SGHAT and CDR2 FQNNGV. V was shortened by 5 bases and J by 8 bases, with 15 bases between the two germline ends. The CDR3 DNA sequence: TGTGCCAGCAGCGCCCCAGGGTCGCGCGAAAAACTGTTTTTT. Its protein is CASSAPGSREKLFF.

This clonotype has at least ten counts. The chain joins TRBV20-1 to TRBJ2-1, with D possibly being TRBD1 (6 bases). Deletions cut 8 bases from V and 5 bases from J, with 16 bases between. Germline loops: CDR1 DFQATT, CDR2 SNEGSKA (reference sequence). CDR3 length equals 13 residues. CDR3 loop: CSSAQGTNNEQFF. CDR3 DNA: TGCAGTTCCGCACAGGGTACGAACAATGAGCAGTTCTTC.

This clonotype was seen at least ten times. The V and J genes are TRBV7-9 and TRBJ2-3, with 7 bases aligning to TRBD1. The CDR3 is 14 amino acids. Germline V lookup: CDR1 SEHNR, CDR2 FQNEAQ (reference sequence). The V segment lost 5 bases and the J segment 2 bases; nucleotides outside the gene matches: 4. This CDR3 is CASSPGQNTDTQYF. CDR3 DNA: TGTGCCAGCAGCCCGGGACAGAACACAGATACGCAGTATTTT. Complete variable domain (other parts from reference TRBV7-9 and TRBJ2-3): DTGVSQNPRHKITKRGQNVTFRCDPISEHNRLYWYRQTLGQGPEFLTYFQNEAQLEKSRLLSDRFSAERPKGSFSTLEIQRTEQGDSAMYLCASSPGQNTDTQYFGPGTRLTVL.

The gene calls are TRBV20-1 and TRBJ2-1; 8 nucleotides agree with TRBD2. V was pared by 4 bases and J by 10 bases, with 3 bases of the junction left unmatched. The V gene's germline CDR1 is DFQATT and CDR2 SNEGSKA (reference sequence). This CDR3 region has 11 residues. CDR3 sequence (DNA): TGCAGTGCTAATAGCGGGACGGAGCAGTTCTTC. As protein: CSANSGTEQFF.

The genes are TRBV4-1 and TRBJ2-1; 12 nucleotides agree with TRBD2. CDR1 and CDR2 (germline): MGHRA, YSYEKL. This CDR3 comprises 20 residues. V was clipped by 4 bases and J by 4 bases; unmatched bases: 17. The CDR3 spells CASSPRTHRLAGATYNEQFF. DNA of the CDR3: TGCGCCAGCAGCCCTCGAACCCACCGACTAGCGGGGGCCACGTACAATGAGCAGTTCTTC.

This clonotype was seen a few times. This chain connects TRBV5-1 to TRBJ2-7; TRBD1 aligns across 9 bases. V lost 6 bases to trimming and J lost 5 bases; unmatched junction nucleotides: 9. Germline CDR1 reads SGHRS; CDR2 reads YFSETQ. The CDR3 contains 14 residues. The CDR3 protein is CASTPSGQGHEQYF. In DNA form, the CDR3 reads TGCGCCAGCACCCCTTCGGGACAGGGCCACGAGCAGTACTTC.

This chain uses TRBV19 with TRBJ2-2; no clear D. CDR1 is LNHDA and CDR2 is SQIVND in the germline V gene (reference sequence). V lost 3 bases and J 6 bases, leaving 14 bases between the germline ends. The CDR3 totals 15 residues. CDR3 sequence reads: CASSIIRSEAGELFF. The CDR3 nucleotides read TGTGCCAGTAGTATTATCAGGAGCGAGGCCGGGGAGCTGTTTTTT.

This CDR3 is CASSAPGQGNEKLFF. The CDR3 nucleotides are TGTGCCAGTAGTGCGCCGGGACAGGGGAATGAAAAACTGTTTTTT. The gene calls are TRBV19 and TRBJ1-4, with 10 positions matching TRBD1. J was trimmed by 5 bases and V by 5 bases; bases with no gene match: 5. CDR1 LNHDA and CDR2 SQIVND come from the germline V gene (reference sequence). The length of the CDR3 is 15 residues.

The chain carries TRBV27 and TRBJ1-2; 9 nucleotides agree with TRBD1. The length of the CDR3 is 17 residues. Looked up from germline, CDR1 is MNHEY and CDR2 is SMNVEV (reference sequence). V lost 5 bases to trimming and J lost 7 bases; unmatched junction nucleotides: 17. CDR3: CASSLSRLGTGRGGYTF. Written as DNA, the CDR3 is TGTGCCAGCAGTCTGAGTCGATTAGGGACAGGGCGAGGTGGCTACACCTTC.

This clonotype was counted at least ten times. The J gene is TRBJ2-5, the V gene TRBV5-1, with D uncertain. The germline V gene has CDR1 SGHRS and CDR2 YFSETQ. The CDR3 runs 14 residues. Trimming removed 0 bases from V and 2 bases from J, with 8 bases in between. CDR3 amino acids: CASSLGALQETQYF. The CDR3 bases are TGCGCCAGCAGCTTGGGGGCACTTCAAGAGACCCAGTACTTC.